The clone carrying this T cell receptor (beta chain) has just one count. No antigen is known for it. One end of the junction varies from germline; a read error may be responsible. Amplification from RNA transcripts yielded the TCR beta CDR3 regions. First-round RT-PCR used HTBI primers; second-round multiplex PCR followed. TCRdb analysed the multiplex PCR reads with MiXCR anew, one entry per CDR3 protein. The profile shows hundreds of thousands of distinct CDR3 sequences, about two fifths of them singletons. These data belong to a study of Graves' ophthalmopathy and Graves' hyperthyroidism. General observations from the study: Ophthalmopathy was separated from stable hyperthyroidism by a 13-signature model with around 88% sensitivity and 81.08% specificity.

The CDR3 is made up of 14 amino acids. CDR1 SGHTA and CDR2 FQGNSA come from the germline V gene. The origin of this receptor is an adult man with Graves' ophthalmopathy. Sample: peripheral blood. The chain employs TRBV7-2 and TRBJ2-6; the D is unclear. CDR3 nucleotides: TGTGCCAGCAGCTTAGCGGCATGGAAAAACGTACTGACTTTC. Its protein is CASSLAAWKNVLTF.